The clone carrying this T cell receptor beta chain was seen just once. This sample was taken from a study of T cells in Graves' hyperthyroidism and ophthalmopathy. Template material for amplifying TCR beta CDR3 regions consisted of RNA transcripts. Initially, a first-round RT-PCR of the TCR CDR3 employed the HTBI primer set. TCRdb ran MiXCR on the multiplex PCR reads and lists one entry per CDR3 protein. The table shows hundreds of thousands of distinct CDR3 sequences, with over 40% occurring only once. Germline-derived CDR1 and CDR2 are MGHDK and SYGVNS. The CDR3 extends over 15 amino acids. Trimming shortened V by 1 base and J by 6 bases, and 15 bases separated the two germline ends. The diagnoses drew upon clinical symptoms, serum thyroxine and TRAb, thyroid ultrasound and orbital computed tomography.

The chain links TRBV25-1 to TRBJ1-1; D not certain. The sequence was collected from an adult man with Graves' disease, either hyperthyroidism or ophthalmopathy (not recorded which). The specimen was peripheral blood or thyroid tissue (not recorded which). CDR3 nucleotides: TGTGCCAGCAGTGAATCGGGCAGACCGACCCCTGAAGCTTTCTTT. Its translation is CASSESGRPTPEAFF.